This TCR beta chain was recorded in a study of cytomegalovirus exposure and HLA in healthy donors. At the level of the study: The approximately 120 validation repertoires were reported in a later analysis to have been generated on the same platform as the approximately 700 first-cohort repertoires.

Findings of the study overall: Cytomegalovirus status, reportedly, was diagnosed with high specificity and sensitivity by the classifier. Most TCR sequences were uncommon, yet certain public TCRs appeared in many donors.

Some clones are missing from TCRdb's copy, which holds only in-frame ones; the method was immunoSEQ multiplex PCR. The table shows a few hundred thousand clones, with 90% occurring only once. Notes on this clone: Its antigen is unidentified.

This CDR3 spans 15 amino acids. J gave up 8 bases and V 4 bases, and 6 bases lay outside the gene matches. Germline V gene sequence: CDR1 SGHTA, CDR2 FQGNSA. The chain has TRBV7-2 and TRBJ1-6; 9 bases align to TRBD1. The sample comprised PBMCs. This clonotype was obtained from a young woman in good health and CMV-seronegative. Written as DNA, the CDR3 is TGTGCCAGCAGCTACCGGGACAGGGATTATTCACCCCTCCACTTT. Its translation: CASSYRDRDYSPLHF.